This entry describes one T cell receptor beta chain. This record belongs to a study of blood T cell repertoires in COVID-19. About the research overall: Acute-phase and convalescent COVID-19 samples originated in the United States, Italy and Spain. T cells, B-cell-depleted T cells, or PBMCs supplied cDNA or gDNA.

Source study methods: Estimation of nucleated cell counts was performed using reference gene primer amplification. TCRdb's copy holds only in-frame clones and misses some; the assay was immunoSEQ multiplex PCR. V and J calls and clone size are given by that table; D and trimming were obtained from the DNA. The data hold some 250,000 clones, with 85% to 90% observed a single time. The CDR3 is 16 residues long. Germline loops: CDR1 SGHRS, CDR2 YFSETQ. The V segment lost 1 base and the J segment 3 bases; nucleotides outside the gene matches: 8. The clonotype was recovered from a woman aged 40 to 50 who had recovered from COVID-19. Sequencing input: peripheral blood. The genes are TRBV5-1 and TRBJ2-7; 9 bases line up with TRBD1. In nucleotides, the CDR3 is TGCGCCAGCAGCTTGCCCCGACAGGGGGGAGGCTACGAGCAGTACTTC. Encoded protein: CASSLPRQGGGYEQYF. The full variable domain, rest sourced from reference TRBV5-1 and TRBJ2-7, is KAGVTQTPRYLIKTRGQQVTLSCSPISGHRSVSWYQQTPGQGLQFLFEYFSETQRNKGNFPGRFSGRQFSNSRSEMNVSTLELGDSALYLCASSLPRQGGGYEQYFGPGTRLTVT.